This passage covers 29 T cell receptor beta chains from one sample sequenced in a study of cytomegalovirus exposure and HLA in healthy donors. Primers: 60 Vbeta forward and 13 Jbeta reverse. This table comes from immunoSEQ multiplex PCR, and its TCRdb copy is limited to in-frame clones, with some not included. The table includes more than 100,000 clones, approximately 87% detected once. The material sequenced was PBMCs. These receptors were obtained from a man between 40 and 49 years old in good health and CMV-seronegative.

This chain joins TRBV27 and TRBJ2-7, with TRBD2 matching over 7 bases. V trimming: 4 bases; J trimming: 4 bases; junction bases outside the gene matches: 7. The CDR3 length is 14 residues. Germline lookup yields CDR1 MNHEY and CDR2 SMNVEV (reference sequence). The CDR3: CASSYRGEGYEQYF. The CDR3 DNA reads TGTGCCAGCAGTTACCGGGGGGAAGGTTACGAGCAGTACTTC.

This chain connects TRBV5-1 to TRBJ1-3; 8 bases align to TRBD1. This CDR3 spans 15 amino acids. Germline V lookup: CDR1 SGHRS, CDR2 YFSETQ. The ends lost 4 bases at V and 3 bases at J; junction bases unmatched: 6. DNA for the CDR3: TGCGCCAGCAGCACCGGACAGGGAAATGGAAACACCATATATTTT. Its protein product is CASSTGQGNGNTIYF.

In its sample, this clone was seen once. This rearrangement joins TRBV10-2 to TRBJ1-5; 8 bases match TRBD1. V was clipped by 2 bases and J by 7 bases; unmatched bases: 4. The CDR3 totals 14 residues. Germline V CDR1 and CDR2: WSHSY, SAAADI. Here the CDR3 DNA reads TGCGCCAGCAGTGAGATGACAGGGGTGCAGCCCCAGCATTTT. This codes for CASSEMTGVQPQHF.

The table lists this clone with a count of one. V is TRBV30 and J is TRBJ1-1; weak D call: TRBD1 (6 bases). Germline CDR1 is GTSNPN and CDR2 is SVGIG (reference sequence). Trimming stripped 3 bases from V and 8 bases from J, with 16 bases between. The CDR3 consists of 13 residues. The CDR3 is CAWSWGPGVEAFF. CDR3 nucleotide sequence: TGTGCCTGGAGCTGGGGGCCCGGGGTGGAAGCTTTCTTT. Full variable domain (rest looked up from reference TRBV30 and TRBJ1-1): SQTIHQWPATLVQPVGSPLSLECTVEGTSNPNLYWYRQAAGRGLQLLFYSVGIGQISSEVPQNLSASRPQDRQFILSSKKLLLSDSGFYLCAWSWGPGVEAFFGQGTRLTVV.

This clone showed up just once. V gene TRBV4-1 combines with J gene TRBJ2-3; the match to TRBD2 covers 11 bases. Germline V gene sequence: CDR1 MGHRA, CDR2 YSYEKL. The CDR3 sequence is 16 residues long. Trimming took 4 bases from V and 1 from J; bases not matched to a gene: 4. CDR3: CASSRISGGGTDTQYF. CDR3 coding DNA: TGCGCCAGCAGCCGAATTAGCGGGGGGGGCACAGATACGCAGTATTTT.

The chain carries TRBV4-1 and TRBJ1-5; 9 bases map to TRBD1. There are 15 residues in the CDR3. Trimming took 0 bases from V and 5 from J; bases not matched to a gene: 2. Per germline, CDR1 MGHRA and CDR2 YSYEKL. DNA of the CDR3: TGCGCCAGCAGCCAAGAGGGACAGGGCTATCAGCCCCAGCATTTT. Translating it yields CASSQEGQGYQPQHF.

This clone was observed a handful of times. The chain links TRBV27 to TRBJ1-2, with 8 bases fitting TRBD1. Germline V CDR1 and CDR2: MNHEY, SMNVEV (reference sequence). The J segment lost 8 bases and the V segment lost 5 bases, leaving 7 bases of the junction unmatched. There are 13 residues in the CDR3. The CDR3 bases are TGTGCCAGCAGTCGCAGGGGGCGCGGGGGCTACACCTTC. This gives the protein CASSRRGRGGYTF.

The chain uses TRBV2 and TRBJ2-3; tentative D call: TRBD1 (6 bases). Trimming left V 8 bases short and J 6 bases short, with 21 bases between. Per the germline V gene, CDR1 is SNHLY and CDR2 is FYNNEI. The CDR3 is 15 residues long. CDR3 in DNA: TGTGCCAGCGGTAAAAATGTGGGGGCCGCGGATACGCAGTATTTT. It encodes CASGKNVGAADTQYF.

The CDR3 sequence is CASSVGSSGRTNEQFF. CDR3 bases: TGTGCCAGCAGCGTAGGGTCTAGCGGGAGGACAAATGAGCAGTTCTTC. The chain links TRBV9 to TRBJ2-1; 11 nucleotides match TRBD2. The CDR3 totals 16 residues. Germline values: CDR1 SGDLS, CDR2 YYNGEE. The ends lost 0 bases at V and 7 bases at J; junction bases unmatched: 6.

This chain connects TRBV11-3 to TRBJ1-1, with TRBD1 matching over 9 bases. The J segment lost 4 bases and the V segment lost 5 bases, leaving 2 bases of the junction unmatched. The germline V gene has CDR1 SGHNT and CDR2 YENEEA. The CDR3 loop spans 13 amino acids. The CDR3 DNA reads as TGTGCCAGCAGCCAACAGGGGGCCACTGAAGCTTTCTTT. It is translated as CASSQQGATEAFF.

The chain couples TRBV5-1 to TRBJ2-1; no firm D call. Germline CDR1 is SGHRS and CDR2 is YFSETQ. The CDR3 spans 13 residues. V shed 0 bases and J shed 10 bases, with 11 bases lying between them. CDR3 sequence reads: CASSLAGTREQFF. CDR3 nucleotide sequence: TGCGCCAGCAGCTTGGCCGGCACGCGGGAGCAGTTCTTC.

This chain uses TRBV27 with TRBJ1-1, with no clear D. Per the germline V gene, CDR1 is MNHEY and CDR2 is SMNVEV (reference sequence). Between the trimmed V and J ends, which lost 0 bases and 0 bases, there was a span of 8 bases. CDR3 length: 15 residues. In DNA, the CDR3 is TGTGCCAGCAGTTTATCACAAGATTTGAACACTGAAGCTTTCTTT. Translated: CASSLSQDLNTEAFF.

The chain carries TRBV4-3 and TRBJ2-1; a weak D match, TRBD1 (6 bases). Germline CDR1 is LGHNA and CDR2 is YSLEER. The length of the CDR3 is 15 residues. V was pared by 8 bases and J by 4 bases, with 18 bases between. The CDR3 DNA sequence: TGCGCCAGCGGGACGGCGGACAGCCCTTACAATGAGCAGTTCTTC. Translation: CASGTADSPYNEQFF.

A remark on this clone: One junction end disagrees with the germline gene, perhaps due to a read error. The rearrangement joins TRBV7-9 to TRBJ2-2; TRBD2 matches 7 bases. The CDR3 has 15 residues. The V gene's germline CDR1 is SEHNR and CDR2 FQNEAQ (reference sequence). The CDR3 DNA is TGTGCCAGCAGCCTAGCCGGGGGGATCGACGGGGAGCTGTTTTTT. Protein product: CASSLAGGIDGELFF.

The rearrangement links TRBV5-4 to TRBJ2-4; 8 positions agree with TRBD2. The CDR3 runs 16 residues. J gave up 6 bases and V 3 bases, and 11 bases lay outside the gene matches. Germline assignment: CDR1 SGHNT and CDR2 YYREEE (reference sequence). The CDR3 reads CASSSSRLARGNIQYF. The CDR3 DNA reads TGTGCCAGCAGCTCCAGCCGACTAGCGAGGGGAAACATTCAGTACTTC.

J is TRBJ2-3 and V is TRBV5-1; 7 bases are a match to TRBD1. V lost 4 bases to trimming and J lost 6 bases; unmatched junction nucleotides: 8. The CDR3 sequence is 14 residues long. Germline assignment: CDR1 SGHRS and CDR2 YFSETQ. CDR3 sequence (DNA): TGCGCCAGCAGCGACGGACAGGTGGTGGATACGCAGTATTTT. Translating it yields CASSDGQVVDTQYF.

The V and J genes are TRBV5-4 and TRBJ2-5; D not certain. This CDR3 has 14 residues. V lost 0 bases to trimming and J lost 4 bases, with 10 bases between them. Germline assignment: CDR1 SGHNT and CDR2 YYREEE (reference sequence). CDR3 nucleotide sequence: TGTGCCAGCAGCTTGGCGTTGGCCCGAGAGACCCAGTACTTC. This gives the protein CASSLALARETQYF.

This chain's CDR3 is CASSWDRANTEAFF. CDR3 DNA sequence: TGTGCCAGCAGTTGGGACAGGGCGAACACTGAAGCTTTCTTT. The chain combines TRBV6-5 with TRBJ1-1; 9 nucleotides agree with TRBD1. Germline V gene sequence: CDR1 MNHEY, CDR2 SVGAGI. CDR3 length: 14 residues. Trimming cost V 4 bases and J 1 base; bases outside gene matches: 1.

This chain connects TRBV7-2 to TRBJ2-7; 11 bases line up with TRBD1. Trimming removed 1 base from V and 2 bases from J; junction bases left unmatched: 7. The CDR3 has 17 residues. Per germline, CDR1 SGHTA and CDR2 FQGNSA. CDR3 amino acids: CASSLGGTGGRPYEQYF. The CDR3 DNA sequence: TGTGCCAGCAGCTTAGGCGGGACAGGGGGAAGGCCCTACGAGCAGTACTTC. The entire variable domain, with the rest obtained from reference TRBV7-2 and TRBJ2-7, is as follows: GAGVSQSPSNKVTEKGKDVELRCDPISGHTALYWYRQSLGQGLEFLIYFQGNSAPDKSGLPSDRFSAERTGGSVSTLTIQRTQQEDSAVYLCASSLGGTGGRPYEQYFGPGTRLTVT.

V is TRBV2 and J is TRBJ2-3, with 7 bases aligning to TRBD2. The germline CDR1 and CDR2 sequences are SNHLY and FYNNEI. Trimming cost V 8 bases and J 6 bases; bases outside gene matches: 11. The CDR3 consists of 14 residues. CDR3 residues: CASGGGSLRDTQYF. The CDR3 DNA follows: TGTGCCAGCGGGGGGGGGAGCCTCCGGGATACGCAGTATTTT.

This sequence joins TRBV5-6 and TRBJ2-3, with 8 nucleotides matching TRBD2. V lost 3 bases and J lost 4; bases outside the gene matches: 10. Germline-derived CDR1 and CDR2 are SGHDT and YYEEEE. CDR3 length: 16 residues. The CDR3 DNA reads as TGTGCCAGCAGCTGGAGGGGCGGGGGGATCCCAGATACGCAGTATTTT. Protein sequence: CASSWRGGGIPDTQYF.

The chain recombines TRBV29-1 with TRBJ2-3, with TRBD1 identical over 8 bases. The germline CDR1 and CDR2 sequences are SQVTM and ANQGSEA. The CDR3 length is 14 residues. V dropped 6 bases and J dropped 0; count of bases not matched to a gene: 5. The CDR3 bases are TGCAGCGTCCTCAGGGGGCGCAGCACAGATACGCAGTATTTT. Protein sequence: CSVLRGRSTDTQYF.

This chain joins TRBV29-1 and TRBJ2-5; a possible D gene is TRBD2 (7 bases). The end of the DNA is better explained by TRBJ2-7, so the J call may be wrong. This CDR3 comprises 13 residues. Germline CDR1 reads SQVTM; CDR2 reads ANQGSEA. CDR3: CRETREGVYEQYF. For the CDR3, the DNA is TGCAGGGAAACGAGGGAGGGGGTCTACGAGCAGTACTTC.

On this clone: Other DNA variants within this sample encode the same CDR3. The chain recombines TRBV5-8 with TRBJ1-1; D is undetermined. The CDR3 consists of 15 residues. Trimming took off 3 bases at V and 4 bases at J, with 16 bases between the two ends. The germline gives CDR1 SGHTS, CDR2 YDEGEE. The CDR3, as DNA: TGTGCCAGCAGCTACACATGGTCGGAGGGCACTGAAGCTTTCTTT. Protein product: CASSYTWSEGTEAFF.

The gene calls are TRBV6-1 and TRBJ2-3; D call uncertain. CDR1 is MNHNS and CDR2 is SASEGT in the germline V gene. The CDR3 totals 14 residues. Trimming took 3 bases from V and 0 from J, leaving 7 bases between them. Written as DNA, the CDR3 is TGTGCCAGCAGTGAGGGCCTTAGCACAGATACGCAGTATTTT. Translated: CASSEGLSTDTQYF.

The rearrangement links TRBV5-6 to TRBJ2-7; 9 bases agree with TRBD2. Trimming cost V 2 bases and J 2 bases; bases outside gene matches: 2. CDR3 size: 14 residues. Germline V gives CDR1 SGHDT, CDR2 YYEEEE. The chain's CDR3 is CASSFLAGTYEQYF. CDR3 nucleotide sequence: TGTGCCAGCAGCTTCCTAGCGGGAACCTACGAGCAGTACTTC.

This chain uses TRBV30 with TRBJ1-1, with 7 bases that match TRBD1. Germline loops: CDR1 GTSNPN, CDR2 SVGIG (reference sequence). Trimming at V came to 7 bases and at J to 2 bases, leaving 7 bases not matched to a gene. The CDR3 has 13 residues. The CDR3 spells CAFRTGLNTEAFF. CDR3 in DNA: TGTGCCTTCAGGACAGGCCTCAACACTGAAGCTTTCTTT.

The chain has TRBV6-5 and TRBJ1-6; D call uncertain. V shed 0 bases and J shed 4 bases, with 7 bases lying between them. The CDR3 runs 15 residues. From germline, CDR1 is MNHEY and CDR2 SVGAGI. CDR3 protein: CASSYSAVYNSPLHF. The DNA for the CDR3 is TGTGCCAGCAGTTACTCGGCAGTGTATAATTCACCCCTCCACTTT.

The CDR3 is CASNLQGLGNQPQHF. CDR3 coding DNA: TGTGCCAGCAACCTACAGGGGTTGGGCAATCAGCCCCAGCATTTT. The chain joins TRBV28 to TRBJ1-5, with TRBD1 identical over 7 bases. Trimming took 7 bases from V and 2 from J; bases not matched to a gene: 8. The CDR3 is 15 residues long. Germline CDR1 and CDR2: MDHEN and SYDVKM.